This record covers a single T cell receptor (beta chain). Its antigen specificity is not known. Via the germline V gene, CDR1 is SQVTM and CDR2 ANQGSEA. The CDR3, from cysteine to phenylalanine, totals 14 residues. The nucleotide record is missing. The sample belongs to a study of T cells expressing NK-cell markers (dated by TCRdb to about 2020). Notes on the research overall: In sorted CD3+CD56+NKG2C+, CD3+CD56+NKG2C- and CD3+CD56-NKG2C+ T-cell subsets from 7 to 9 donors, TCR beta-chain repertoires were profiled. Among the eight sequenced donors, only one was HCMV-seronegative, while the other seven were HCMV-seropositive. All eight donors whose samples were sequenced were randomly selected healthy volunteers, three of them men and five women. Sequencing of the libraries produced 2 x 150 bp reads on Illumina HiSeq 2000/2500, MiSeq or NextSeq. What the work shows at the level of the full study, not this receptor alone: Those dominant clonotypes were again the most abundant among CD3+CD56-NKG2C+ cells in a few donors, at roughly 28.3-60.1%. It remained unclear whether the expanded NKG2C-expressing T cell clones were specific for HCMV antigens. In several donors, the dominant CD3+CD56+NKG2C+ clonotypes were among the top 10 CD8+ clonotypes and accounted for about 1.0-7.5% of CD8+ T cells.

HCMV-specific IgG was detected in serum with a commercial ELISA kit to determine HCMV serostatus. Ficoll density gradient centrifugation was used to isolate peripheral blood mononuclear cells from blood. The instrument given in TCRdb is Illumina HiSeq 2000. TCR beta cDNA libraries were prepared using 5'RACE template switching, which introduced a universal primer site and unique molecular identifiers. Synthesis of cDNA was primed from the TCR beta constant segment and was followed by two consecutive PCR amplification steps. The original methods were these. Reads were demultiplexed and grouped by UMI with MIGEC, and clonotypes were assembled and quantified with MiTCR. Only TCR cDNA sequences supported by at least two reads were kept to exclude erroneous sequences. The tcR package was used for downstream repertoire analysis, and clonotypes were matched between fractions using CDR3 nucleotide sequence together with V segment. VDJmatch was used to annotate antigen specificity against VDJdb, with one amino acid substitution in CDR3 permitted. TCRdb reprocessed the raw reads; every CDR3 protein sequence is a single record, and DNA is not supplied. TCRdb, not the original authors, processed these V and J calls. The sample's table lists a count of about 260,000 distinct CDR3 sequences. The ten largest make up roughly 4.2% of the sample.

Here the chain combines TRBV29-1 and TRBJ1-5; with no DNA, the TCRdb D assignment of TRBD1 cannot be verified. The sequence was obtained from a woman aged 18-70 years in good health. Sequenced material: blood T cells: a sorted CD56 or NKG2C T cell subset, CD4+ or CD8+ T cells, or bulk PBMC T cells (not recorded which). For the CDR3, the sequence is CSVLEGGNNQPQHF.